This TCR beta chain was profiled in a study of CD8 T cells in Susac syndrome. Sequencing of TCR beta was carried out in blood CD8+ and CD4+ T cells. In contrast to the negatively isolated CD8+ and CD4+ T cells, TEMRA cells were FACS-enriched. This clonotype was found once. Its antigen is undetermined. Study observations and caveats: The relatively small number of individuals in the TCR sequencing and HLA analysis was acknowledged by the study.

With random hexamers, reverse transcription was performed on about 0.5 to 1 ug of RNA. The method of amplification for TCR beta CDR3 was immunoSEQ multiplex PCR, covering 54 Vbeta and 13 Jbeta. Each CDR3 protein is one row after TCRdb ran MiXCR on the immunoSEQ multiplex PCR reads. Of some 260,000 distinct CDR3 sequences in the sample, roughly 84% are singletons; the top ten hold approximately 0.12%. This CDR3 has 13 residues. Germline V gene lookup returns CDR1 MNHEY and CDR2 SMNVEV (reference sequence). Trimming removed 5 bases at V and 1 base at J, with 8 bases between. This clonotype originated in a human donor with multiple sclerosis. The chain has TRBV27 and TRBJ1-2; no definite D call. The sequenced sample was CD8+ T cells from PBMCs. CDR3 DNA: TGTGCCAGCAGTGATCCCCGTAACTATGGCTACACCTTC. Amino acids: CASSDPRNYGYTF.